Listed here is a single TCR beta chain. Which antigen it targets is not known. Base-call qualities are not available, and no considerably larger clone is one nucleotide away. The immunoSEQ hsTCRB v3.0 assay was used at survey level resolution to sequence the TRB variable region. A depth of roughly 35,000-55,000 T-cell genomes per sample was targeted for TRB sequencing. TRB libraries were pooled and sequenced on an Illumina MiSeq using a v3 150-cycle kit. Concerning the study's data processing: Repertoire analysis ran in R within a reproducible Nextflow workflow covering QC, data transformation and analysis. LymphoSeq2, an R package for AIRR-Seq data exploration, was used to implement custom analyses. A handful of samples that yielded fewer than 5000 total TRB sequences were excluded, so that more than 150 HIV repertoires were analyzed. Among the approximately 180 retained HIV repertoires, about 59 were collected before ART initiation and around 130 were collected after ART initiation. Repertoires were downsampled to 5000 TRB nucleotide sequences, and summary statistics were averaged over 100 downsampling iterations. TRB sequences were retained for analysis only if CDR3 regions of at least seven amino acids were present. Diversity was assessed using a clonality score derived from Shannon entropy and using the Gini coefficient. Repertoire networks linked the top 5000 CDR3 amino acid sequences whenever two sequences differed by an edit distance of one. For TRB CDR3 amino acid sequences, GLIPH2 was used to predict antigen specificity groups and MHC restriction. To flag known associations with CMV, EBV, HIV or tissue antigens, CDR3 amino acid sequences were compared against VDJdb and McPAS-TCR. Pre-ART, post-ART and control groups were compared with Wilcoxon signed-rank tests and Holm-Bonferroni correction. Here the immuneACCESS table is served through TCRdb, limited to in-frame sequences with V and J called. Missing clones are a known gap in these copies; in checked studies unresolved V genes cover under half, and the rest lacks a known reason. The D gene and trimming were derived from the DNA, and the V and J assignments and clone size from that table. The sample table lists about 35,000 clones, just under 95% of them with a count of one. The ten largest clones represent 3% to 4.5% of the sample.

These data belong to a study of long-term antiretroviral therapy in people with HIV (dated by TCRdb to the early 2020s). About the investigation overall: The earliest samples were collected roughly a decade before the 2015 WHO recommendation for immediate ART, at a time when ART was usually postponed until CD4 counts fell. Among the 25 to 30 participants with HIV, over nine were female. No cross-contamination during QIAcube processing was seen in test extractions of a monoclonal T-cell line run alongside 33 polyclonal samples. A retrospective serial study tested whether ART initiation and durable HIV suppression were associated with changes in peripheral blood TRB repertoire composition and diversity. A total of some 210 cryopreserved PBMC samples were contributed to the cohort by 30 adults with confirmed HIV infection, with samples collected serially over a mean of approximately six years (range 1-12). Beyond this particular receptor, the publication reports: No data were available on ART adherence, viral resistance or therapy changes, limiting inferences about post-ART repertoire changes. Narrower CDR3 length ranges were observed in HIV repertoires than in controls, and an antigen-experienced repertoire with only a slight naive shift after ART was suggested by the network structure. Limited PBMC availability meant only the TCR beta chain was sequenced, without alpha chain pairing. The samples span the years 2004 to 2017, and the ART regimens used at that time may not be as effective as current regimens. Because pre-ART samples had limited cell numbers, profiling was done on unsorted PBMC rather than on sorted CD4+ and CD8+ T cells. Starting ART was linked to a significant rise in TRB diversity, yet even after long-term ART the diversity remained significantly lower than in transplant donor controls. At every time point, the repertoire was dominated by expanded TRB clones first identified before ART initiation, although this dominance fluctuated and, in many PLHIV, declined after ART.

Participants were included only if at least one PBMC sample before ART initiation and at least two post-ART samples were available. Treatment was received in the United States of America by all participants with HIV. Before DNA extraction, cryopreserved samples of about 0.95-11 million PBMC were thawed and then washed. At the time of the earliest PBMC sample, participants with HIV were aged between 23 and 54 years. PBMC samples were contributed by each participant from 1-4 timepoints before ART initiation and 2-8 timepoints after ART initiation, with a median of 7 samples. Serial HIV viral load, CD4+ T-cell count, ART history and demographic data were obtained for every participant. Genomic DNA was extracted from unsorted PBMC with a Qiagen kit on a QIAcube, with processing performed in batches of 12 samples. Trimming costs V 0 bases and J 5 bases, and their ends lie 6 bases apart. CDR3 length: 13 amino acids, cysteine to phenylalanine. The only DNA kept is the CDR3, 39 bases in frame from the first base. Sequences SGDLS (CDR1) and YYNGEE (CDR2) are obtained from the germline V gene.

The rearrangement combines TRBV9 with TRBJ1-5; too little of a D gene remains to name it. Here the sequenced sample was unsorted PBMCs, taken 4.1 years after starting antiretroviral therapy. The receptor comes from a woman aged 45-65 years with HIV. In nucleotide form, the sequence is TGTGCCAGCAGCGTAGGGGTAGATCAGCCCCAGCATTTT. It codes for CASSVGVDQPQHF. Reference TRBV9 and TRBJ1-5 proteins supply the regions before and after the CDR3; the full variable domain is: DSGVTQTPKHLITATGQRVTLRCSPRSGDLSVYWYQQSLDQGLQFLIQYYNGEERAKGNILERFSAQQFPDLHSELNLSSLELGDSALYFCASSVGVDQPQHFGDGTRLSIL.